The source of this TCR beta chain is a study of response to subunit inactivated influenza vaccine. A single record per CDR3 protein comes from TCRdb applying MiXCR to the RT-PCR reads. The table lists around 530,000 distinct CDR3 sequences, roughly 12% of them singletons. This clonotype was detected only a few times. Its cognate antigen is unknown. Study-level findings and limits: Authors suggested that a seasonal influenza vaccination recruits few new T cells each time.

This clonotype originated in a man aged 45-65 years who received an inactivated influenza vaccine. Sequenced material: PBMCs from blood, taken on the day of vaccination.

CDR3 nucleotides: TGTGCCAGCAGCTTCACAGGGGTCCGTAGAGAGACCCAGTACTTC. This translates into CASSFTGVRRETQYF. This sequence joins TRBV7-3 and TRBJ2-5; 7 positions agree with TRBD1. Germline V gives CDR1 SGHTA, CDR2 FQGTGA. This CDR3 has 15 residues. The V gene end was trimmed by 3 bases and the J gene end by 4 bases; junction bases not matched to a gene: 8.